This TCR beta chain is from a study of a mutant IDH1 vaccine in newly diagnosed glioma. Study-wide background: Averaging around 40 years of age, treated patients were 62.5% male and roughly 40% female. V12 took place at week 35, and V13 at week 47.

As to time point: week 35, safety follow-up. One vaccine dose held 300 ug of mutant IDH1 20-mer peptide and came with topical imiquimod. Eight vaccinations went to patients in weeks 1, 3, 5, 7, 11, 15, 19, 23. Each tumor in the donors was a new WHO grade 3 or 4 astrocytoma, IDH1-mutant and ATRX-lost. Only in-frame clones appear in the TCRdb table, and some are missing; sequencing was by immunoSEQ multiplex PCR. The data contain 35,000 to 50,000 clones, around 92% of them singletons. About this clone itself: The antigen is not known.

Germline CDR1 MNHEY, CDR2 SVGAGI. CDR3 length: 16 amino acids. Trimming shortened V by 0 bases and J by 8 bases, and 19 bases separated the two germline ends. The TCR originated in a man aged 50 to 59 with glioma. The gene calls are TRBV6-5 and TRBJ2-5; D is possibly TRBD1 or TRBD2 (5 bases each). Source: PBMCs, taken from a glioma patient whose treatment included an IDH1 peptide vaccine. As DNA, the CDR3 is TGTGCCAGCAGTTACTCGATTCGGGGACCAAGGCAAACCCAGTACTTC. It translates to CASSYSIRGPRQTQYF.